This TCR beta chain is drawn from a study of beta chain features in type 1 diabetes. Across the whole study: Examination covered fewer than 110 million sorted cells spanning all samples. General study results and limits: cDNA-based sequencing might over-represent cells highly expressing TCR. When Type 1 diabetes patients were examined, their TCRB CDR3s proved moderately but significantly shorter in all four CD4+ subsets.

Expressed TCRB transcripts were sequenced after all isolated RNA was converted to cDNA. Clones were read by immunoSEQ multiplex PCR, and TCRdb kept only the in-frame ones, dropping some. The table shows about 710,000 clones, with over 11% occurring only once. A word on this clone: What it binds is unknown.

With 6 bases clipped from V and 2 bases from J, the junction kept 4 bases outside the gene matches. Germline assignment: CDR1 MNHNY and CDR2 SVGAGI (reference sequence). The CDR3 length is 14 residues. A heparinised blood draw that averaged about 116 mL was obtained once from each donor. Sorting of CD4+ naive, central memory, regulatory and stem cell-like memory cells was performed via CD45RO/CCR7/CD25/CD127/CD95/CD27. The sequence came from a man younger than 30 with type 1 diabetes. Material: naive CD4+ T cells from blood. This chain links TRBV6-6 with TRBJ2-4; the match to TRBD1 covers 7 bases. The CDR3 loop reads CASSQGVSKNIQYF. Written as DNA, the CDR3 is TGTGCCAGCAGCCAGGGGGTGTCCAAAAACATTCAGTACTTC.